Listed here are 17 T cell receptor beta chains from one sample, sequenced in a study of T cells in Graves' hyperthyroidism and ophthalmopathy. Amplification of TCR beta CDR3 regions was performed using RNA transcripts as template. A first-round RT-PCR of the TCR CDR3 used the HTBI primer set. One entry per CDR3 protein results from TCRdb running MiXCR on the multiplex PCR reads. Here the sample spans about half a million distinct CDR3 sequences, about 16% being singletons. The sequenced sample consisted of blood. The receptors were gathered from a woman aged 25 to 39 with Graves' ophthalmopathy.

A few counts support this clonotype. CDR3 in amino acids: CASSTAALGQGDTDTQYF. In DNA, the CDR3 is TGTGCCAGCAGTACCGCCGCTCTTGGACAGGGGGACACAGATACGCAGTATTTT. V and J are TRBV27 and TRBJ2-3, with 10 bases that match TRBD1. V was clipped by 5 bases and J by 2 bases; unmatched bases: 13. The CDR3 sequence is 18 residues long. Germline V lookup: CDR1 MNHEY, CDR2 SMNVEV (reference sequence).

This clonotype has just a few counts. The rearrangement uses TRBV18 and TRBJ2-1; a possible D gene is TRBD2 (5 bases). Deletions cut 3 bases from V and 15 bases from J, with 18 bases between. The CDR3 extends over 13 amino acids. The germline gives CDR1 KGHSH, CDR2 LQKENI. The chain's CDR3 is CASSPRVGDATFF. CDR3 nucleotide sequence: TGTGCCAGCTCACCGAGGGTAGGAGACGCGACGTTCTTC. The entire variable domain, with the rest obtained from reference TRBV18 and TRBJ2-1, is as follows: NAGVMQNPRHLVRRRGQEARLRCSPMKGHSHVYWYRQLPEEGLKFMVYLQKENIIDESGMPKERFSAEFPKEGPSILRIQQVVRGDSAAYFCASSPRVGDATFFGPGTRLTVL.

The table lists this clonotype with a few counts. The chain links TRBV4-3 to TRBJ1-2, with D unresolved. The CDR3 extends over 13 amino acids. The V gene's germline CDR1 is LGHNA and CDR2 YSLEER. The V end was cut by 0 bases, the J end by 7 bases, with 9 bases between. As DNA, the CDR3 is TGCGCCAGCAGCCAAGAGTCGCGAGGTGGCTACACCTTC. This codes for CASSQESRGGYTF.

The gene calls are TRBV6-2 or TRBV6-3 and TRBJ2-1, with no clear D. Germline CDR1 and CDR2: MNHEY and SVGEGT. There are 14 residues in the CDR3. The germline V and J ends were trimmed by 4 bases and 4 bases, with 11 bases remaining between them. The CDR3 nucleotides are TGTGCCAGCAGTTTCCCCGGAAGTTACAATGAGCAGTTCTTC. It encodes CASSFPGSYNEQFF.

This clonotype came up a few times. This chain joins TRBV5-5 and TRBJ2-2; no clear D. V was clipped by 0 bases and J by 1 base, with 7 bases between them. The CDR3 loop spans 15 amino acids. Germline V gene lookup returns CDR1 SGHKS and CDR2 YYEKEE (reference sequence). The CDR3: CASSLAKGNTGELFF. As DNA, the CDR3 is TGTGCCAGCAGCTTGGCCAAGGGGAACACCGGGGAGCTGTTTTTT.

This clonotype was counted only a few times. V is TRBV29-1 and J is TRBJ2-5, with a weak D call TRBD2 (5 bases). CDR1 and CDR2 from the germline V gene are SQVTM and ANQGSEA. Trimming removed 7 bases at V and 1 base at J, with 13 bases between. The CDR3 runs to 13 residues. The CDR3 loop reads CSGLTIRQETQYF. The CDR3 DNA is TGCAGCGGACTGACTATTCGCCAAGAGACCCAGTACTTC. Full variable domain (missing parts from reference TRBV29-1 and TRBJ2-5): SAVISQKPSRDICQRGTSLTIQCQVDSQVTMMFWYRQQPGQSLTLIATANQGSEATYESGFVIDKFPISRPNLTFSTLTVSNMSPEDSSIYLCSGLTIRQETQYFGPGTRLLVL.

With regard to this clonotype: This may be a read error, as it is one base from a much larger clone. This chain joins TRBV18 and TRBJ2-4; TRBD1 agrees at 7 bases. CDR3 length: 16 amino acids. CDR1 KGHSH and CDR2 LQKENI come from the germline V gene. The CDR3 here is CASPPPGTVVADIQYF. The DNA for the CDR3 is TGTGCCAGCCCACCCCCCGGGACAGTGGTCGCGGACATTCAGTACTTC.

The chain uses TRBV11-2 and TRBJ2-2; D remains unclear. Germline V gene lookup returns CDR1 SGHAT and CDR2 FQNNGV. The CDR3 contains 17 residues. Trimming left V 5 bases short and J 1 base short, with 17 bases between. The CDR3 nucleotides are TGTGCCAGCAGCCCGTATTTTGTTAGCTGGAACACCGGGGAGCTGTTTTTT. It is translated as CASSPYFVSWNTGELFF.

V gene TRBV7-9 combines with J gene TRBJ1-3, with D unclear. Trimming took 5 bases from V and 5 from J, leaving 10 bases between them. CDR3 length equals 13 residues. CDR1 is SEHNR, CDR2 FQNEAQ, per germline (reference sequence). CDR3 DNA: TGTGCCAGCAGCATGGACGGACGAAACACCATATATTTT. It specifies CASSMDGRNTIYF. Together with reference TRBV7-9 and TRBJ1-3, the CDR3 gives the full variable domain: DTGVSQNPRHKITKRGQNVTFRCDPISEHNRLYWYRQTLGQGPEFLTYFQNEAQLEKSRLLSDRFSAERPKGSFSTLEIQRTEQGDSAMYLCASSMDGRNTIYFGEGSWLTVV.

At least ten counts were recorded for this clonotype. This rearrangement joins TRBV20-1 to TRBJ1-1, with D maybe TRBD1 (6 bases). V lost 1 base and J lost 1, with 10 bases in between. Germline assignment: CDR1 DFQATT and CDR2 SNEGSKA (reference sequence). The CDR3 consists of 14 residues. As DNA, the CDR3 is TGCAGTGCTAGAGTCGGGGGGCGGAACACTGAAGCTTTCTTT. Its protein is CSARVGGRNTEAFF.

This clonotype was seen a handful of times. In DNA, the CDR3 is TGTGCCAGCAGCTTAGATCAGGGACTAGCGGGAGTCTACGAGCAGTTCTTC. Translating it yields CASSLDQGLAGVYEQFF. The chain combines TRBV11-2 with TRBJ2-1; the match to TRBD2 covers 14 bases. V gave up 0 bases and J gave up 10 bases; unmatched junction bases: 8. In germline, CDR1 is SGHAT, CDR2 FQNNGV. This CDR3 is built from 17 residues.

This clonotype was recorded at least ten times. CDR3 region: CASSRQGVTDTQYF. CDR3 coding DNA: TGTGCCAGCAGTCGACAGGGGGTGACAGATACGCAGTATTTT. The chain employs TRBV12-3 or TRBV12-4 and TRBJ2-3; 9 nucleotides line up with TRBD1. CDR3 length equals 14 residues. The J segment lost 3 bases and the V segment lost 5 bases, leaving 3 bases of the junction unmatched.

This clonotype was observed at least ten times. The genes are TRBV5-6 and TRBJ1-4, with no clear D. The V and J ends lost 4 bases and 8 bases respectively, with 12 bases between them. The CDR3 spans 13 residues. Germline V gene sequence: CDR1 SGHDT, CDR2 YYEEEE. The DNA for the CDR3 is TGTGCCAGCAGCCCCGGGCGGTCCGAAAAACTGTTTTTT. It encodes CASSPGRSEKLFF. The variable domain in full, completed from reference TRBV5-6 and TRBJ1-4, reads DAGVTQSPTHLIKTRGQQVTLRCSPKSGHDTVSWYQQALGQGPQFIFQYYEEEERQRGNFPDRFSGHQFPNYSSELNVNALLLGDSALYLCASSPGRSEKLFFGSGTQLSVL.

In this sample, this clonotype turned up many times. This chain connects TRBV12-3 or TRBV12-4 to TRBJ2-1; TRBD2 is a possible D gene (5 bases). The ends were cut back, 6 bases at V and 0 bases at J, with 9 bases in the middle. CDR3 size: 14 residues. CDR3 sequence: CASRDSSSYNEQFF. The CDR3 coding sequence is TGTGCCAGCAGGGACTCTAGCTCCTACAATGAGCAGTTCTTC.

This clonotype has ten or more counts. This chain links TRBV7-2 with TRBJ2-2, with TRBD1 matching over 7 bases. CDR1 and CDR2 from the germline V gene are SGHTA and FQGNSA. V was pared by 1 base and J by 4 bases, with 3 bases of the junction left unmatched. The CDR3 has 15 amino acids. The CDR3 protein is CASSLGGQSTGELFF. The DNA of the CDR3 is TGTGCCAGCAGCTTAGGGGGACAGAGCACCGGGGAGCTGTTTTTT.

The chain couples TRBV6-4 to TRBJ2-3; 9 positions match TRBD2. Germline V gene data show CDR1 as MRHNA and CDR2 as SNTAGT. V dropped 4 bases and J dropped 5; count of bases not matched to a gene: 13. There are 17 residues in the CDR3. The CDR3 sequence: CASSVSPVAGVRDTQYF. Written as DNA, the CDR3 is TGTGCCAGCAGTGTGTCCCCGGTAGCGGGAGTTCGAGATACGCAGTATTTT.

This chain connects TRBV10-2 to TRBJ2-7; D may correspond to TRBD1 or TRBD2 (5 bases each). This CDR3 has 13 amino acids. Germline V gene sequence: CDR1 WSHSY, CDR2 SAAADI. Trimming left V 10 bases short and J 3 bases short, with 16 bases between. CDR3 in amino acids: CAIRRQGNYEQYF. In DNA form, the CDR3 reads TGCGCCATAAGGAGGCAGGGAAACTACGAGCAGTACTTC.